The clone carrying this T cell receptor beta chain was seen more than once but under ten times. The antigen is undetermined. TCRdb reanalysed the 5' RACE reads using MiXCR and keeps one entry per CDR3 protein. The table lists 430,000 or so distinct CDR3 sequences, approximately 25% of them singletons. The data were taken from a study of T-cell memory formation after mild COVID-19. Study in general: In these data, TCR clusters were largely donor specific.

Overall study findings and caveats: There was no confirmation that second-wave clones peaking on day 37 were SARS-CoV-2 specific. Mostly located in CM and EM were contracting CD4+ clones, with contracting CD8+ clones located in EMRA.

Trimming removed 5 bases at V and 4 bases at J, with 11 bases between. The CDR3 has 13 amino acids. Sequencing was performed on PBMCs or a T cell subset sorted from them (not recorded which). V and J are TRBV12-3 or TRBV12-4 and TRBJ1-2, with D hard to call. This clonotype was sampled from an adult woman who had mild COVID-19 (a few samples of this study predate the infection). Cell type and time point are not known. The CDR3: CASSLFDLYGYTF. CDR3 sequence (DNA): TGTGCCAGCAGTCTCTTCGACCTCTATGGCTACACCTTC.